This T cell receptor beta chain was observed in a study of control samples from healthy donors and cancer patients. Only in-frame clones appear in the TCRdb table, and some are missing; sequencing was by immunoSEQ multiplex PCR. Counted here are about 54,000 clones, 95% to 96% occurring once; the ten biggest clones make up around 1.9%. The CDR3 covers 15 residues. Sequencing was performed on blood. The chain carries TRBV21-1 and TRBJ2-5; the DNA was not used to check the table's D call, TRBD2. TRBV21-1 counts as a pseudogene. This clonotype was obtained from a woman in her twenties or thirties in good health. The CDR3 DNA reads as TGTGCCAGCAGCCCAAGGGACTACATTGGTGAGACCCAGTACTTC. Translating gives CASSPRDYIGETQYF.